A single sample is the source of the 14 T cell receptor beta chains below, sequenced in a study of early T cells in non-severe SARS-CoV-2 infection. MiXCR was run by TCRdb on the 5' RACE reads, yielding one entry per CDR3 protein. The sample carries about 44,000 distinct CDR3 sequences, under 7.5% recorded once. The sequencing here drew on whole blood, taken at baseline. These receptor sequences come from an adult who was a healthcare worker with PCR-confirmed SARS-CoV-2 infection or an uninfected control (not recorded which).

This clonotype was detected ten times or more. This chain links TRBV19 with TRBJ2-5; possibly TRBD1 for D (6 bases). The CDR3 totals 13 residues. CDR1 and CDR2 from the germline V gene are LNHDA and SQIVND (reference sequence). With 6 bases removed from V and 5 bases from J, the gap between germline ends came to 13 bases. CDR3 loop: CASRQGLEETQYF. In DNA form, the CDR3 reads TGTGCCAGTAGGCAGGGGCTGGAGGAGACCCAGTACTTC. The variable domain in full, completed from reference TRBV19 and TRBJ2-5, reads DGGITQSPKYLFRKEGQNVTLSCEQNLNHDAMYWYRQDPGQGLRLIYYSQIVNDFQKGDIAEGYSVSREKKESFPLTVTSAQKNPTAFYLCASRQGLEETQYFGPGTRLLVL.

Many counts were recorded for this clonotype. The chain combines TRBV7-2 with TRBJ2-7; tentatively, D is TRBD1 (5 bases). Germline V CDR1 and CDR2: SGHTA, FQGNSA. V was shortened by 2 bases and J by 3 bases, with 14 bases between the two germline ends. This CDR3 is 15 amino acids long. The CDR3 loop reads CASSLRGSAFYEQYF. The CDR3 DNA reads as TGTGCCAGCAGCTTAAGGGGCAGCGCCTTCTACGAGCAGTACTTC.

In this sample, this clonotype turned up many times. The CDR3 region is CASSPTGGRETQYF. The DNA of the CDR3 is TGTGCCAGCAGCCCGACGGGGGGTCGGGAGACCCAGTACTTC. The chain carries TRBV11-2 and TRBJ2-5; 7 nucleotides match TRBD2. Germline V CDR1 and CDR2: SGHAT, FQNNGV. The CDR3 consists of 14 residues. Trimming took 5 bases from V and 5 from J; bases not matched to a gene: 8.

This clonotype was observed at least ten times. V and J are TRBV7-9 and TRBJ1-1, with D possibly being TRBD1 (5 bases). In germline, CDR1 is SEHNR, CDR2 FQNEAQ (reference sequence). This CDR3 comprises 14 residues. V dropped 5 bases and J dropped 3 bases, with 13 bases sitting between them. The CDR3 bases are TGTGCCAGCAGCCCCCACCGGGGGTACACTGAAGCTTTCTTT. Protein product: CASSPHRGYTEAFF.

The chain is built from TRBV12-3 or TRBV12-4 and TRBJ2-3, with 9 bases that match TRBD2. Trimming cost V 4 bases and J 5 bases; bases outside gene matches: 10. CDR3 length: 16 residues. The CDR3 nucleotides read TGTGCCAGCAGTTATTTAGCGGGGGTGCTGGGAGATACGCAGTATTTT. Translated, it gives CASSYLAGVLGDTQYF.

This clonotype was counted ten times or more. CDR3 amino acids: CATSDLVEQFF. Written as DNA, the CDR3 is TGTGCCACCAGTGATTTGGTCGAGCAGTTCTTC. V gene TRBV24-1 combines with J gene TRBJ2-1; D not certain. The CDR3 sequence is 11 residues long. Trimming took 0 bases from V and 10 from J, leaving 3 bases between them. Germline V CDR1 and CDR2: KGHDR, SFDVKD.

In this sample, this clonotype turned up a few times. The rearrangement uses TRBV5-5 and TRBJ1-1, with 9 bases matching TRBD1. Losses at the gene ends were 4 bases for V and 5 bases for J; bases not matched to a gene: 9. This CDR3 comprises 15 residues. Germline loops: CDR1 SGHKS, CDR2 YYEKEE (reference sequence). DNA for the CDR3: TGTGCCAGCAGCGAATCGGACAGGGGTAGAACTGAAGCTTTCTTT. Protein sequence: CASSESDRGRTEAFF.

This chain links TRBV6-1 with TRBJ2-1; D is possibly TRBD2 (5 bases). Deletions cut 0 bases from V and 0 bases from J, with 12 bases between. The CDR3 is 17 residues long. Germline V gives CDR1 MNHNS, CDR2 SASEGT. The CDR3: CASSEAHPGSSYNEQFF. The CDR3 region has the DNA TGTGCCAGCAGTGAAGCGCATCCGGGGAGCTCCTACAATGAGCAGTTCTTC.

This chain links TRBV6-2 or TRBV6-3 with TRBJ2-7; D tentatively reads TRBD1 or TRBD2 (5 bases each). Germline-derived CDR1 and CDR2 are MNHEY and SVGEGT. V lost 5 bases to trimming and J lost 3 bases, with 11 bases between them. This CDR3 region has 13 residues. CDR3 coding DNA: TGTGCCAGCAGTACAGGACTGTTCTACGAGCAGTACTTC. It is translated as CASSTGLFYEQYF.

This clonotype was observed a handful of times. The genes are TRBV12-3 or TRBV12-4 and TRBJ2-3; D is unclear. This CDR3 spans 12 amino acids. Trimming took 7 bases from V and 9 from J, leaving 14 bases between them. The CDR3 sequence: CASTTSVSTQYF. The CDR3 nucleotides read TGTGCCAGCACCACCAGCGTGAGCACGCAGTATTTT.

This clonotype was detected a few times. The chain couples TRBV30 to TRBJ2-1, with D perhaps TRBD1 or TRBD2 (6 bases each). In germline, CDR1 is GTSNPN, CDR2 SVGIG (reference sequence). Trimming removed 1 base at V and 0 bases at J, with 19 bases between. The CDR3 runs to 18 residues. The chain's CDR3 is CAWSGTRGGKGSYNEQFF. In nucleotides, the CDR3 is TGTGCCTGGAGTGGTACCAGAGGGGGGAAAGGCTCCTACAATGAGCAGTTCTTC.

This rearrangement joins TRBV7-8 to TRBJ2-5; D gene uncertain. Trimming stripped 5 bases from V and 7 bases from J, with 11 bases between. Per germline, CDR1 SGHVS and CDR2 FQNEAQ. The CDR3 consists of 12 residues. The CDR3 nucleotides read TGTGCCAGCAGCATCCCAGACGGGACCCAGTACTTC. This gives the protein CASSIPDGTQYF.

This clonotype turned up a few times. The chain is built from TRBV6-2 or TRBV6-3 and TRBJ2-7; a possible D gene is TRBD1 (6 bases). Germline V gene sequence: CDR1 MNHEY, CDR2 SVGEGT. The CDR3 runs to 15 residues. The V gene lost 2 bases and the J gene lost 6 bases, with 17 bases spanning the gap. The CDR3 sequence is CASSYRVPGDGEQYF. CDR3 in DNA: TGTGCCAGCAGTTACCGGGTCCCAGGGGATGGCGAGCAGTACTTC.

This clonotype appeared many times. V gene TRBV21-1 combines with J gene TRBJ2-5. TRBV21-1 is a pseudogene locus. There are 12 residues in the CDR3. The CDR3 nucleotides read TGTGCCAGCAGCAGGAACCAAGAGACCCAGTACTTC. Its translation is CASSRNQETQYF.